This TCR beta chain was documented in a study of cytomegalovirus exposure and HLA in healthy donors. General study findings and limits: TCR beta chain V- and J-gene trimming was linked, in a later analysis, to a missense variant in DCLRE1C. Reportedly, fewer N-insertions than the roughly 700-donor mean appeared in an Asian-associated ancestry cluster in a later analysis. Donor immune exposure was known only as CMV serostatus.

Germline loops: CDR1 MDHEN, CDR2 SYDVKM. The CDR3 contains 14 residues. The V and J ends lost 6 bases and 7 bases respectively, with 19 bases between them. A word on this clone: Its specificity is not known.

A multiplex PCR was run with 60 Vbeta primers and 13 Jbeta primers. Assay used: immunoSEQ multiplex PCR; TCRdb lists only in-frame clones, some missing. The table has some 200,000 clones, around 83% seen once. V is TRBV28 and J is TRBJ2-7; D perhaps matches TRBD1 (6 bases). The sequenced material came from PBMCs. The receptor comes from a middle-aged woman in good health and CMV-seronegative. In DNA, the CDR3 is TGTGCCAGCAGCCCCAACGGCAGGGGTGGGGAGCAGTACTTC. Translated, it gives CASSPNGRGGEQYF.